This TCR beta chain is from a study of cytomegalovirus exposure and HLA in healthy donors. Study findings and constraints: The authors listed around 150 TCR beta chains as cytomegalovirus-associated. Several of the most significant clusters appeared, in a later analysis, to be linked to common viral pathogens.

The PCR ran on 60 Vbeta and 13 Jbeta primers. Assay: immunoSEQ multiplex PCR; the TCRdb copy retains only in-frame clones and omits some. The data show about 140,000 clones, 70% to 75% seen once. V was clipped by 4 bases and J by 5 bases, with 13 bases between them. Germline V gene lookup returns CDR1 SGDLS and CDR2 YYNGEE. The CDR3 length is 13 residues. A remark on this clone: Antigen unknown.

The specimen was PBMCs. The chain employs TRBV9 and TRBJ2-7, with D maybe TRBD2 (7 bases). The TCR originated in a human donor in good health. CDR3 sequence reads: CASSPRGADEQYF. The CDR3 DNA sequence: TGTGCCAGCAGCCCCCGGGGGGCCGACGAGCAGTACTTC.